These 32 T cell receptor beta chains were sequenced from one sample in a study of T cells after yellow fever vaccination. Via MiXCR, TCRdb re-called the 5' RACE reads, giving one row per CDR3 protein. In the table there are a few hundred thousand distinct CDR3 sequences, about 3.5% of which are singletons. The specimen was PBMCs, collected 15 days after the yellow fever booster vaccination. These TCRs come from a man younger than 35 who received the YFV17D yellow fever vaccine.

Many counts were recorded for this clonotype. This chain uses TRBV27 with TRBJ1-2, with 9 bases aligning to TRBD1. The CDR3 covers 13 residues. V was pared by 6 bases and J by 7 bases, with 6 bases of the junction left unmatched. Germline-derived CDR1 and CDR2 are MNHEY and SMNVEV (reference sequence). In DNA, the CDR3 is TGTGCCAGCAGGACCGGGACAGGGTTTGGCTACACCTTC. This codes for CASRTGTGFGYTF.

Many counts were recorded for this clonotype. The J gene is TRBJ1-2, the V gene TRBV4-1; no clear D gene. Deletions cut 0 bases from V and 7 bases from J, with 6 bases between. In germline, CDR1 is MGHRA, CDR2 YSYEKL. The CDR3 length is 12 residues. CDR3 loop: CASSQEGGGYTF. CDR3 bases: TGCGCCAGCAGCCAAGAAGGAGGTGGCTACACCTTC.

This clonotype was observed at least ten times. The gene calls are TRBV19 and TRBJ1-6, with 7 bases matching TRBD1. The CDR3 is 17 amino acids. Germline CDR1 is LNHDA and CDR2 is SQIVND (reference sequence). V trimming: 5 bases; J trimming: 6 bases; junction bases outside the gene matches: 13. The CDR3 DNA reads TGTGCCAGTAGTCCACGAGGAGTACAGGGGATTAATTCACCCCTCCACTTT. It is translated as CASSPRGVQGINSPLHF.

This clonotype has a count of ten or more. The J gene is TRBJ1-1, the V gene TRBV7-9, with D maybe TRBD1 (5 bases). Trimming pared 3 bases from V and 0 bases from J, leaving 11 bases between. The CDR3 is 15 residues long. The germline V gene encodes CDR1 SEHNR and CDR2 FQNEAQ (reference sequence). CDR3 loop: CASSLGRTLNTEAFF. As DNA, the CDR3 is TGTGCCAGCAGCTTGGGACGGACGTTGAACACTGAAGCTTTCTTT.

This clonotype has a count of ten or more. This rearrangement joins TRBV5-1 to TRBJ2-1, with 9 bases fitting TRBD1. The CDR3 runs to 18 residues. With 4 bases clipped from V and 4 bases from J, the junction kept 15 bases outside the gene matches. Germline values: CDR1 SGHRS, CDR2 YFSETQ. The CDR3: CASSREQGAARGYNEQFF. The CDR3 nucleotides are TGCGCCAGCAGCCGTGAACAGGGGGCCGCGAGAGGATACAATGAGCAGTTCTTC.

This clonotype was observed many times. The rearrangement uses TRBV6-5 and TRBJ1-2; perhaps TRBD1 as D (6 bases). With 0 bases removed from V and 7 bases from J, the gap between germline ends came to 15 bases. The length of the CDR3 is 15 residues. Per germline, CDR1 MNHEY and CDR2 SVGAGI. CDR3 loop: CASSYSTGTSGGYTF. CDR3 nucleotides: TGTGCCAGCAGTTACTCGACTGGGACATCGGGTGGCTACACCTTC.

This clonotype was observed many times. The chain employs TRBV20-1 and TRBJ2-3, with no clear D. CDR3 length equals 12 residues. Germline V gene data show CDR1 as DFQATT and CDR2 as SNEGSKA (reference sequence). V was cut by 6 bases and J by 4 bases, with 11 bases left in between. This CDR3 reads CSAIRVADTQYF. The CDR3 DNA sequence: TGCAGTGCCATCCGAGTCGCAGATACGCAGTATTTT.

This clonotype was observed at least ten times. The J gene is TRBJ1-1, the V gene TRBV20-1; D gene unclear. Trimming took 0 bases from V and 0 from J, leaving 8 bases between them. The CDR3 is made up of 14 amino acids. Germline-derived CDR1 and CDR2 are DFQATT and SNEGSKA (reference sequence). The CDR3 spells CSARDRTVNTEAFF. As DNA, the CDR3 is TGCAGTGCTAGAGATCGGACGGTGAACACTGAAGCTTTCTTT.

This clonotype was counted at least ten times. The V gene is TRBV5-1, the J gene TRBJ2-2; the D gene is possibly TRBD2 (7 bases). Trimming removed 1 base from V and 4 bases from J, with 17 bases in between. The CDR3 is 17 amino acids. The germline V gene encodes CDR1 SGHRS and CDR2 YFSETQ. The CDR3 DNA is TGCGCCAGCAGCTTGTCTGCGGGGGCCCACCTCACCGGGGAGCTGTTTTTT. As protein: CASSLSAGAHLTGELFF. Supplemented by reference TRBV5-1 and TRBJ2-2, the full variable domain reads KAGVTQTPRYLIKTRGQQVTLSCSPISGHRSVSWYQQTPGQGLQFLFEYFSETQRNKGNFPGRFSGRQFSNSRSEMNVSTLELGDSALYLCASSLSAGAHLTGELFFGEGSRLTVL.

Ten or more counts support this clonotype. The chain carries TRBV14 and TRBJ2-1; no reliable D call. The CDR3 is 11 amino acids. V was trimmed by 1 base and J by 8 bases, leaving 3 bases between them. Per germline, CDR1 SGHDN and CDR2 FVKESK. The CDR3 nucleotides are TGTGCCAGCAGCCAAGTGGATGAGCAGTTCTTC. It encodes CASSQVDEQFF. Using reference TRBV14 and TRBJ2-1 for the parts outside the CDR3, the full variable domain is EAGVTQFPSHSVIEKGQTVTLRCDPISGHDNLYWYRRVMGKEIKFLLHFVKESKQDESGMPNNRFLAERTGGTYSTLKVQPAELEDSGVYFCASSQVDEQFFGPGTRLTVL.

This clonotype showed up many times. This chain joins TRBV6-6 and TRBJ1-2; 8 positions agree with TRBD1. V was clipped by 5 bases and J by 5 bases; unmatched bases: 4. The CDR3 spans 13 residues. Per the germline V gene, CDR1 is MNHNY and CDR2 is SVGAGI (reference sequence). CDR3 DNA sequence: TGTGCCAGCAGTACCGGACAGGGTTATGGCTACACCTTC. Translating gives CASSTGQGYGYTF.

This clonotype was observed at least ten times. This sequence joins TRBV28 and TRBJ1-2; D might be TRBD1 (6 bases). V gave up 7 bases and J gave up 8 bases, with 20 bases separating them. The germline V gene encodes CDR1 MDHEN and CDR2 SYDVKM. This CDR3 is 14 amino acids long. CDR3 residues: CASTTKQGVRGYTF. CDR3 DNA: TGTGCCAGCACTACTAAACAGGGAGTGCGGGGCTACACCTTC.

This clonotype showed up many times. This chain uses TRBV30 with TRBJ1-3, with D hard to call. V was pared by 2 bases and J by 7 bases, with 15 bases between. Germline V gene lookup returns CDR1 GTSNPN and CDR2 SVGIG (reference sequence). The CDR3 has 14 residues. The DNA for the CDR3 is TGTGCCTGGAGTTCTGGAAACTTGGGGAACACCATATATTTT. It encodes CAWSSGNLGNTIYF.

This clonotype occurred many times. V gene TRBV2 combines with J gene TRBJ2-3; no reliable D call. This CDR3 has 10 amino acids. Germline CDR1 reads SNHLY; CDR2 reads FYNNEI. Trimming shortened V by 6 bases and J by 10 bases, and 8 bases separated the two germline ends. CDR3 amino acids: CASRVNAQYF. The DNA of the CDR3 is TGTGCCAGCAGGGTTAATGCGCAGTATTTT.

This clonotype has at least ten counts. The CDR3 spells CASSPYLGANQPQHF. CDR3 DNA: TGTGCCAGCAGTCCCTATCTCGGGGCGAATCAGCCCCAGCATTTT. The chain employs TRBV12-3 or TRBV12-4 and TRBJ1-5; D is possibly TRBD1 (5 bases). V was shortened by 5 bases and J by 4 bases, with 15 bases between the two germline ends. The length of the CDR3 is 15 residues.

This clonotype came up many times. This sequence joins TRBV20-1 and TRBJ2-3, with 16 positions matching TRBD2. The CDR3 totals 18 residues. Per germline, CDR1 DFQATT and CDR2 SNEGSKA (reference sequence). V lost 5 bases to trimming and J lost 2 bases; unmatched junction nucleotides: 10. CDR3: CSAQPGLAGGAFTDTQYF. CDR3 in DNA: TGCAGTGCTCAACCGGGACTAGCGGGGGGGGCATTCACAGATACGCAGTATTTT.

In its sample, this clonotype was seen many times. The gene calls are TRBV20-1 and TRBJ2-3; D is possibly TRBD2 (5 bases). Germline V gene lookup returns CDR1 DFQATT and CDR2 SNEGSKA (reference sequence). This CDR3 region has 11 residues. V dropped 6 bases and J dropped 2 bases, with 6 bases sitting between them. CDR3 protein: CSAAATDTQYF. The CDR3, as DNA: TGCAGTGCAGCGGCCACAGATACGCAGTATTTT.

There are many counts of this clonotype. The chain has TRBV5-1 and TRBJ2-7, with D perhaps given as TRBD1 or TRBD2 (6 bases each). CDR1 and CDR2 from the germline V gene are SGHRS and YFSETQ. Trimming took off 4 bases at V and 3 bases at J, with 14 bases between the two ends. This CDR3 contains 14 residues. CDR3 loop: CASSTNRGLYEQYF. CDR3 nucleotide sequence: TGCGCCAGCAGCACGAATCGGGGGCTCTACGAGCAGTACTTC.

This clonotype occurred many times. CDR3 loop: CASSLAPQETQYF. The CDR3 DNA follows: TGTGCCAGCAGCTTAGCGCCGCAAGAGACCCAGTACTTC. The chain has TRBV7-8 and TRBJ2-5, with no clear D. Per the germline V gene, CDR1 is SGHVS and CDR2 is FQNEAQ. The V and J ends lost 0 bases and 2 bases respectively, with 4 bases between them. The CDR3 covers 13 residues.

This clonotype was detected ten times or more. The rearrangement links TRBV7-9 to TRBJ2-5; D not resolved. Deletions cut 5 bases from V and 5 bases from J, with 15 bases between. There are 14 residues in the CDR3. From germline, CDR1 is SEHNR and CDR2 FQNEAQ (reference sequence). CDR3 protein: CASSGPLPEETQYF. Here the CDR3 DNA reads TGTGCCAGCAGCGGCCCACTGCCTGAGGAGACCCAGTACTTC.

This clonotype appeared many times. The V and J genes are TRBV23-1 and TRBJ2-1, with 7 bases aligning to TRBD2. TRBV23-1 counts as an open reading frame of uncertain function. The CDR3 totals 16 residues. V was pared by 0 bases and J by 0 bases, with 2 bases of the junction left unmatched. CDR3 sequence reads: CASSQSGGTSYNEQFF. As DNA, the CDR3 is TGCGCCAGCAGTCAATCGGGGGGGACCTCCTACAATGAGCAGTTCTTC.

This clonotype was recorded many times. The V and J genes are TRBV24-1 and TRBJ2-3; no clear D gene. Germline assignment: CDR1 KGHDR and CDR2 SFDVKD. The CDR3 runs 14 residues. V lost 5 bases and J 4 bases, leaving 12 bases between the germline ends. CDR3 in amino acids: CATSGGGFPDTQYF. The CDR3 nucleotides read TGTGCCACCAGTGGAGGCGGATTCCCAGATACGCAGTATTTT.

This clonotype was detected only a few times. The chain combines TRBV7-2 with TRBJ1-6; 7 nucleotides agree with TRBD1. The CDR3 covers 15 residues. Germline CDR1 reads SGHTA; CDR2 reads FQGNSA. Unmatched junction bases numbered 8, after V lost 5 bases and J lost 7 bases. CDR3 amino acids: CASSQNQGGNSPLHF. CDR3 coding DNA: TGTGCCAGCAGCCAAAACCAGGGGGGCAATTCACCCCTCCACTTT.

This clonotype showed up many times. The rearrangement links TRBV12-3 or TRBV12-4 to TRBJ2-5; 8 bases are a match to TRBD1. The CDR3 is made up of 15 amino acids. V lost 11 bases to trimming and J lost 1 base; unmatched junction nucleotides: 12. This CDR3 reads CAVRSAGTGQETQYF. DNA for the CDR3: TGTGCCGTCCGGTCGGCGGGGACAGGCCAAGAGACCCAGTACTTC.

There are many counts of this clonotype. This chain uses TRBV5-1 with TRBJ2-3; D is perhaps TRBD2 (6 bases). Germline-derived CDR1 and CDR2 are SGHRS and YFSETQ. Trimming removed 2 bases at V and 4 bases at J, with 11 bases between. The CDR3 is made up of 14 amino acids. CDR3: CASSFGSVADTQYF. CDR3 DNA sequence: TGCGCCAGCAGCTTCGGGAGTGTTGCAGATACGCAGTATTTT.

This clonotype was recorded many times. CDR3: CAIRRDLQETQYF. The CDR3 coding sequence is TGTGCCATCAGGCGGGACTTACAAGAGACCCAGTACTTC. The gene calls are TRBV10-3 and TRBJ2-5, with D perhaps TRBD2 (6 bases). V lost 6 bases and J lost 2, with 10 bases in between. The length of the CDR3 is 13 residues. Germline CDR1 is ENHRY and CDR2 is SYGVKD.

This clonotype was seen many times. The rearrangement joins TRBV4-1 to TRBJ2-1; D assignment may be TRBD1 or TRBD2 (5 bases each). Germline CDR1 is MGHRA and CDR2 is YSYEKL. The CDR3 spans 15 residues. The V end was cut by 4 bases, the J end by 2 bases, with 12 bases between. This CDR3 is CASSRGTGTYNEQFF. Here the CDR3 DNA reads TGCGCCAGCAGCCGAGGGACGGGGACCTACAATGAGCAGTTCTTC.

This clonotype showed up many times. The J gene is TRBJ1-5, the V gene TRBV27, with D tentatively TRBD1 (5 bases). Germline CDR1 reads MNHEY; CDR2 reads SMNVEV (reference sequence). CDR3 length: 18 amino acids. Trimming took off 5 bases at V and 6 bases at J, with 26 bases between the two ends. The CDR3 protein is CASSPGGGPGRSGQPQHF. CDR3 bases: TGTGCCAGCAGTCCGGGGGGGGGACCGGGCAGATCGGGTCAGCCCCAGCATTTT.

This clonotype showed up many times. The J gene is TRBJ2-5, the V gene TRBV20-1; 7 nucleotides agree with TRBD2. Germline V gene data show CDR1 as DFQATT and CDR2 as SNEGSKA (reference sequence). The CDR3 loop spans 13 amino acids. V trimming: 1 base; J trimming: 3 bases; junction bases outside the gene matches: 2. The CDR3 spells CSARGGGEETQYF. The CDR3 DNA reads TGCAGTGCTAGAGGCGGGGGTGAAGAGACCCAGTACTTC.

This clonotype was seen many times. The chain has TRBV7-2 and TRBJ2-1; 16 bases map to TRBD2. The V gene's germline CDR1 is SGHTA and CDR2 FQGNSA. V was pared by 6 bases and J by 5 bases, with 10 bases of the junction left unmatched. The CDR3 spans 18 residues. The CDR3, as DNA: TGTGCCAGCAGGTCCCCAGGGACTAGCGGGGGGGCCCACAATGAGCAGTTCTTC. The encoded protein is CASRSPGTSGGAHNEQFF.

This clonotype was counted at least ten times. The chain uses TRBV4-2 and TRBJ1-3; possible D gene TRBD1, 5 bases. V was pared by 3 bases and J by 0 bases, with 12 bases between. Germline V gene lookup returns CDR1 LGHNA and CDR2 YNFKEQ. The CDR3 is 16 residues long. The CDR3 nucleotides are TGTGCCAGCAGCCATCCAAGGGGAATCTCTGGAAACACCATATATTTT. It specifies CASSHPRGISGNTIYF.

This clonotype occurred many times. The gene calls are TRBV5-1 and TRBJ2-2; 12 bases align to TRBD1. CDR1 is SGHRS and CDR2 is YFSETQ in the germline V gene. With 4 bases clipped from V and 10 bases from J, the junction kept 11 bases outside the gene matches. The length of the CDR3 is 16 residues. CDR3: CASSQKGQGAEEELFF. In nucleotides, the CDR3 is TGCGCCAGCAGCCAAAAGGGACAGGGGGCAGAGGAGGAGCTGTTTTTT.